Detailed here is one T cell receptor beta chain. Its antigen is still unknown. The sample holds no much larger clone one base away, and base qualities are not on file. The CDR3 numbers 16 residues from cysteine through phenylalanine. Only the CDR3 DNA stays, 48 bases, in frame from base 1. The germline V gene (reference sequence) specifies SGHKS as CDR1 and YYEKEE as CDR2. The V end loses 2 bases and the J end loses 3 bases, and a stretch of 15 bases separates them. These data are taken from a study of blood T cell repertoires in COVID-19 (dated by TCRdb to the early 2020s). Background for the entire study: Samples covering the acute and convalescent phases of COVID-19 were provided by collaborators in the United States, Italy and Spain. Sample metadata almost always included a de-identified subject ID, COVID-19 status, age in years and sex. Subjects who had been exposed to COVID-19, were actively infected with it, or had recovered from it provided the deeply sampled blood TCRbeta repertoires that made up the dataset. HLA class I and class II types, where available, came from metadata supplied by the sample provider rather than from assay-based typing. Samples were obtained from the ongoing ImmuneRACE study (first 160 participants) and from 1,254 subjects provided by 6 global collaborators. The prospective study material was composed of cDNA or gDNA derived from T cells, B-cell-depleted T cells, or PBMCs. The repertoires were released in a freely available public database intended as a resource for research on the immune response to SARS-CoV-2.

Whole blood was collected in K2EDTA tubes by collaborating institutions according to the institutions' own protocols. For TCRbeta analysis, collaborator samples were shipped as frozen whole blood, as isolated PBMCs, or as DNA extracted from either sample type. The study at large found these results: The quantity of clinical and demographic metadata differed by source and by participant and was supplied without curation.

The immunoSEQ Assay, a bias-controlled multiplex PCR, was used to amplify TCRbeta CDR3 regions from genomic DNA. In the original analysis: The number of nucleated cells in each sample was estimated from the amplification of reference gene primers within the assay. Sequence reads were collapsed and filtered to measure the absolute abundance of every unique TCRbeta CDR3 rearrangement. For each sample, productive Simpson clonality was calculated by taking the square root of Simpson's diversity index across productive rearrangements. Here the immuneACCESS table is served through TCRdb, limited to in-frame sequences with V and J called. Missing clones are a known gap in these copies; in checked studies unresolved V genes cover under half, and the rest lacks a known reason. V, J and clone size were drawn from that table, and D and trimming were deduced from the DNA. The sample table records tens of thousands of clones; around 76% of these occur just once. Of the sample, roughly 15% is held by the ten largest clones.

This receptor was taken from a man aged 65 to 79 with active or convalescent COVID-19. Sequencing was performed on peripheral blood. The rearrangement combines TRBV5-5 with TRBJ1-3; a tentative D match to TRBD1 spans 6 bases. The CDR3 has the sequence CASSLDRLGLGNTIYF. The nucleotide sequence is TGTGCCAGCAGCTTAGACAGGCTCGGGCTTGGAAACACCATATATTTT. When the CDR3 is completed using the reference TRBV5-5 and TRBJ1-3 genes on either side, the full variable domain is DAGVTQSPTHLIKTRGQQVTLRCSPISGHKSVSWYQQVLGQGPQFIFQYYEKEERGRGNFPDRFSARQFPNYSSELNVNALLLGDSALYLCASSLDRLGLGNTIYFGEGSWLTVV.